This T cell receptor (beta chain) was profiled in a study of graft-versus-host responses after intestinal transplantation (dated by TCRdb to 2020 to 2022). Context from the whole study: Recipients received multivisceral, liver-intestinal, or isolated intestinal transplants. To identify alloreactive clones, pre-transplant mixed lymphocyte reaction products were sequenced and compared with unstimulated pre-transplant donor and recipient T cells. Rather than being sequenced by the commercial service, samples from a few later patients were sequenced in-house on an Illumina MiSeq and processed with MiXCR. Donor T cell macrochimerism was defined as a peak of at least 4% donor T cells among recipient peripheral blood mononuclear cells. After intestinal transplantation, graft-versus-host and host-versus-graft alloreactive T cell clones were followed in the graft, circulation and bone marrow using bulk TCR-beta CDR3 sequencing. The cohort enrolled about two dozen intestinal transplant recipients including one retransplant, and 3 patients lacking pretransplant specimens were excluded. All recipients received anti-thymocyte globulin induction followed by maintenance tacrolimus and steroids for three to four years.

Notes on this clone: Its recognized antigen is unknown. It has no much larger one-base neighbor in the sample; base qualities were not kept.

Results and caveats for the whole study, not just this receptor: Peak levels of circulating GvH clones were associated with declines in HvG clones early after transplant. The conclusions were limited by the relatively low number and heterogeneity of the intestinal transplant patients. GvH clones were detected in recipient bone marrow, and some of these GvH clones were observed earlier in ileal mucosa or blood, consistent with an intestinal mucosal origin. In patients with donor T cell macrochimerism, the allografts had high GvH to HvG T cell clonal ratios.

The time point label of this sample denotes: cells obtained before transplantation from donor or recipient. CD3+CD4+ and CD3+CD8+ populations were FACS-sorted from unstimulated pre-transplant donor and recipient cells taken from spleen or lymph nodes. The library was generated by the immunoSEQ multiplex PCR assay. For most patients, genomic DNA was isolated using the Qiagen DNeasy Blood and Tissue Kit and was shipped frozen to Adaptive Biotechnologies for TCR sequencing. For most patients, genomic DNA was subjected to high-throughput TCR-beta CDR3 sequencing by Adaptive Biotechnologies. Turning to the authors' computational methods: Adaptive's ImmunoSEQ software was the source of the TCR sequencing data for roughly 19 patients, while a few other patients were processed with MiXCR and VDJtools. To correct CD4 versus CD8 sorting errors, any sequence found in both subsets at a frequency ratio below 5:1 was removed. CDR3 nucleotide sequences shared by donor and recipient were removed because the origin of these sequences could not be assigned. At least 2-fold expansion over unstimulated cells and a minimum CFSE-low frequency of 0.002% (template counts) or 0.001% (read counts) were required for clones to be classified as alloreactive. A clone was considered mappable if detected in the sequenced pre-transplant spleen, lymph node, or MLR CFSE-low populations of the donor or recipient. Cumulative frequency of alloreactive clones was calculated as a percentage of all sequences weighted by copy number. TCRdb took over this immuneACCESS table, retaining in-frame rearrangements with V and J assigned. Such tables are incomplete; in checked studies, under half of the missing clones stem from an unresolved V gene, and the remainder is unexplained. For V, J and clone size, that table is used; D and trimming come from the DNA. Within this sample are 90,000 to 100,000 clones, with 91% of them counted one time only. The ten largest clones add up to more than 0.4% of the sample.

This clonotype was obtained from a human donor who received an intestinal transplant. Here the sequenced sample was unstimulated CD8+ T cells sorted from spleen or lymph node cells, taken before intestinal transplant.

In nucleotides, the sequence is TGTGCCAGCAGCCCAGCGGGGTTCAGCACAGATACGCAGTATTTT. Translated, this is CASSPAGFSTDTQYF. The rearranged segments are TRBV6-5 and TRBJ2-3; the central 7 bases match TRBD2. After removal of 6 bases from V and 0 bases from J, the junction retains 6 bases not matched to a gene. CDR1 MNHEY and CDR2 SVGAGI are derived from the germline V gene. The CDR3 runs 15 residues from the cysteine to the phenylalanine. Only the CDR3 part of the read is kept: 45 bases, read in frame from the first base.